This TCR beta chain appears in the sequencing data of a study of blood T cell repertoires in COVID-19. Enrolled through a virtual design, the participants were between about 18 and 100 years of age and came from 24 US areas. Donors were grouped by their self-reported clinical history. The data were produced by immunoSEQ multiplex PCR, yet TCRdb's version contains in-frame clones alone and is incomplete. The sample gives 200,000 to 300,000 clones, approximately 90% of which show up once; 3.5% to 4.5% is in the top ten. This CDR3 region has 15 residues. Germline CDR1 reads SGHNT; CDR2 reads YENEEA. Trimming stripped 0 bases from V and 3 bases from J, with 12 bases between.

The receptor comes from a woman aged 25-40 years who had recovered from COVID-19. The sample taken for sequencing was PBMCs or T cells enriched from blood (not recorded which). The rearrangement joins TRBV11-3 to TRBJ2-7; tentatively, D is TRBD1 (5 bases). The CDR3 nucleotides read TGTGCCAGCAGCTTAGAGGCAGGGCCCTTCTACGAGCAGTACTTC. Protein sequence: CASSLEAGPFYEQYF.